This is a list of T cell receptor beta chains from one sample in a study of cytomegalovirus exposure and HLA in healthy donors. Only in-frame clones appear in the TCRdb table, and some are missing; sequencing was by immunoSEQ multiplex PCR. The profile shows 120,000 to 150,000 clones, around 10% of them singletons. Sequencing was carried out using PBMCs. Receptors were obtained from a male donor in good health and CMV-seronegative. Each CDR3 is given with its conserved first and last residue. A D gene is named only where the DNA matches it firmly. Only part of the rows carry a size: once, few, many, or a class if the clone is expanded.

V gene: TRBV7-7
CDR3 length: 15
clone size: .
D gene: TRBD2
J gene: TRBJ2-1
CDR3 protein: CASSLGLALGNEQFF
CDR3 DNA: TGTGCTAGCAGCCTGGGACTAGCGTTGGGCAATGAGCAGTTCTTC

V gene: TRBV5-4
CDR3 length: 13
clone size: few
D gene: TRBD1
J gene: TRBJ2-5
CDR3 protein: CASRSTGGETQYF
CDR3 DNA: TGTGCCAGCAGGTCGACAGGGGGGGAGACCCAGTACTTC

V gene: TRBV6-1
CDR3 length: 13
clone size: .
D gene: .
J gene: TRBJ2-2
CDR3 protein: CASSLGVTGELFF
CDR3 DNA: TGTGCCAGCAGTTTAGGGGTGACCGGGGAGCTGTTTTTT

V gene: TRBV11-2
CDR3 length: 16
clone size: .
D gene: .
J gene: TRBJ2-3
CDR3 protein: CASSFVAGRGADTQYF
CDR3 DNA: TGTGCCAGCAGCTTCGTGGCCGGGAGAGGGGCAGATACGCAGTATTTT

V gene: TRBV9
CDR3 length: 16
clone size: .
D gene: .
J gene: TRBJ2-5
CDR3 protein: CASSRGASGRQETQYF
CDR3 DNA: TGTGCCAGCAGCCGGGGGGCTAGCGGACGCCAAGAGACCCAGTACTTC

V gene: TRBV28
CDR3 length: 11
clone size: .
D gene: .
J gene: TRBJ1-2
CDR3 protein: CASSGTNGYTF
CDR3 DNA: TGTGCCAGTTCCGGGACAAACGGCTACACCTTC

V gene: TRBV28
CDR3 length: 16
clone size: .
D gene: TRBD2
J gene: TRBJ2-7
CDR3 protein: CASTTRWREASYEQYF
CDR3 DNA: TGTGCCAGCACCACGAGATGGCGGGAGGCTTCCTACGAGCAGTACTTC

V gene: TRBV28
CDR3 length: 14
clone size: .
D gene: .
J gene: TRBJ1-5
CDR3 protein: CASTLPRYSQPQHF
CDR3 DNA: TGTGCCAGCACCCTACCCCGTTATTCTCAGCCCCAGCATTTT

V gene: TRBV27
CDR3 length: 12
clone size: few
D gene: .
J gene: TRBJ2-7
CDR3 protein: CASSLRGLPQYF
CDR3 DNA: TGTGCCAGCAGTTTACGTGGACTCCCTCAGTACTTC

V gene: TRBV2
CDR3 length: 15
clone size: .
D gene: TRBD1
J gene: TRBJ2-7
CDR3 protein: CASSEMDRGSYEQYF
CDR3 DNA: TGTGCCAGCAGTGAAATGGACAGGGGATCCTACGAGCAGTACTTC

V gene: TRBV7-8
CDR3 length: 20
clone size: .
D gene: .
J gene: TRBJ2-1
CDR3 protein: CASSFARRAGSQRAYNEQFF
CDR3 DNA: TGTGCCAGCAGCTTTGCCAGGAGGGCGGGGAGCCAACGGGCCTACAATGAGCAGTTCTTC

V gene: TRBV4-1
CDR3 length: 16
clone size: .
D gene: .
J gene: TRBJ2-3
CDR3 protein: CASSQPRSGSTDTQYF
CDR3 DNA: TGCGCCAGCAGCCAGCCTAGGTCGGGTAGCACAGATACGCAGTATTTT

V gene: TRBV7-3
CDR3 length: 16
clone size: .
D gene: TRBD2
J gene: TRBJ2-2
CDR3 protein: CASSSGLAGASGELFF
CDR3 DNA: TGTGCCAGCAGCTCAGGACTAGCGGGGGCGAGCGGGGAGCTGTTTTTT

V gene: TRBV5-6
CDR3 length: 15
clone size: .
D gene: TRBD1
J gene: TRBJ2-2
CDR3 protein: CASGQGAGGAGELFF
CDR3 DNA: TGTGCCAGCGGACAGGGGGCGGGGGGCGCCGGGGAGCTGTTTTTT

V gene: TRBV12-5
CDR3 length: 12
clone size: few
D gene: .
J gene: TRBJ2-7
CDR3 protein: CASAQGSYEQYF
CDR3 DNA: TGTGCTAGTGCCCAAGGGAGCTACGAGCAGTACTTC

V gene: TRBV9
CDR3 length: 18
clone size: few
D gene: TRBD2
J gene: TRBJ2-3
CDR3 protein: CASSVSLRGTSGVDTQYF
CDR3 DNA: TGTGCCAGCAGCGTATCCCTCCGCGGGACTAGCGGAGTTGATACGCAGTATTTT

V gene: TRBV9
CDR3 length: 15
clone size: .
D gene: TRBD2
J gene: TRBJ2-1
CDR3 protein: CASSVAGGPWNEQFF
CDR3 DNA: TGTGCCAGCAGCGTAGCGGGGGGGCCTTGGAATGAGCAGTTCTTC

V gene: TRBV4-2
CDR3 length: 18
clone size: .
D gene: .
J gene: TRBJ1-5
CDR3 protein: CASSQDASITEGNQPQHF
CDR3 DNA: TGTGCCAGCAGCCAGGATGCCTCGATTACGGAGGGCAATCAGCCCCAGCATTTT

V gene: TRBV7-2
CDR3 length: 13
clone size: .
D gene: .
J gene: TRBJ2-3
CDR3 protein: CASTSPGTDTQYF
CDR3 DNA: TGTGCCAGCACCTCCCCCGGCACAGATACGCAGTATTTT

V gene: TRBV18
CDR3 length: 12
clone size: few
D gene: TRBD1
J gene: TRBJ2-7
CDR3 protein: CASSGTDYEQYF
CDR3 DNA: TGTGCCAGCTCGGGGACAGACTACGAGCAGTACTTC

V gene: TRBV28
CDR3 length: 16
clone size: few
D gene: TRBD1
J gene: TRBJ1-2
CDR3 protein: CASSPTDGGTVYGYTF
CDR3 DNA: TGTGCCAGCAGTCCCACCGACGGTGGGACAGTCTATGGCTACACCTTC

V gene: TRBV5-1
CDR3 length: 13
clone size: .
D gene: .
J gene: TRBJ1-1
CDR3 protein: CASSLEVPGEAFF
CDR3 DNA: TGCGCCAGCAGCTTGGAAGTTCCGGGAGAAGCTTTCTTT

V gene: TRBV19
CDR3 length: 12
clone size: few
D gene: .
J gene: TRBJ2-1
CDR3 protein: CASSIIGSRTFF
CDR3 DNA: TGTGCCAGTAGTATAATCGGGAGTCGGACGTTCTTC

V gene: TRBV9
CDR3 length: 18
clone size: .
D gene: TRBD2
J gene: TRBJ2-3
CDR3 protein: CASSVVGGAYTSTDTQYF
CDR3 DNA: TGTGCCAGCAGCGTAGTCGGGGGGGCCTATACTAGCACAGATACGCAGTATTTT

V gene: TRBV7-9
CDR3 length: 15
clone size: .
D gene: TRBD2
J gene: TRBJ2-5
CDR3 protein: CASSPQGAGEETQYF
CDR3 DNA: TGTGCCAGCAGCCCCCAGGGCGCGGGGGAAGAGACCCAGTACTTC

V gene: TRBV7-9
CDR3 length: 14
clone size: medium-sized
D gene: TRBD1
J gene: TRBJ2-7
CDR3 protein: CASSLASTGSEQYF
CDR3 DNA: TGTGCCAGCAGCTTAGCCTCGACAGGGTCCGAGCAGTACTTC

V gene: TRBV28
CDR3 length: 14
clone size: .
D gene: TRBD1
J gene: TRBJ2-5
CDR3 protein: CASSLFDREETQYF
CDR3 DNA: TGTGCCAGCAGTTTATTCGACAGGGAAGAGACCCAGTACTTC

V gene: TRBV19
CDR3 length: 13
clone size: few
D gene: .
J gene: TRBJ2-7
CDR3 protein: CASPPYPSYEQYF
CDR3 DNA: TGTGCCAGTCCACCCTACCCATCCTACGAGCAGTACTTC

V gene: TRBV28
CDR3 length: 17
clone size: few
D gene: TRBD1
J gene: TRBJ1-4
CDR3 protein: CASRPVPGQGQGEKLFF
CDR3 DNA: TGTGCCAGCAGGCCGGTCCCGGGACAGGGACAGGGGGAAAAACTGTTTTTT

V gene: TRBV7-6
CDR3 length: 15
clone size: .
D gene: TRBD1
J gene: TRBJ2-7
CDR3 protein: CASSPGQGNLGEQYF
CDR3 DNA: TGTGCCAGCAGCCCCGGACAGGGTAACCTGGGGGAGCAGTACTTC

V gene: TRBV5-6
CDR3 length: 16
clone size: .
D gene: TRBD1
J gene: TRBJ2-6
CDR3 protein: CASSLDRVSGANVLTF
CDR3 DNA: TGTGCCAGCAGCTTAGACAGGGTGTCTGGGGCCAACGTCCTGACTTTC

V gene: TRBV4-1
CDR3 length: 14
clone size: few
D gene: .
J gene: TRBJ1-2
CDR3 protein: CASSHVAAGNGYTF
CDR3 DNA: TGCGCCAGCAGCCACGTTGCGGCAGGGAATGGCTACACCTTC

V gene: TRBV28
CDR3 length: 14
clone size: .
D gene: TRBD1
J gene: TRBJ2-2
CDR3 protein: CASSLRGRPGELFF
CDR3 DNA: TGTGCCAGCAGTTTGAGGGGGCGCCCCGGGGAGCTGTTTTTT

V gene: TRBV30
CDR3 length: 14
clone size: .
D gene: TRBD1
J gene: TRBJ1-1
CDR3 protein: CAWTTGTGGTEAFF
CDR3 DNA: TGTGCCTGGACCACCGGGACAGGGGGCACTGAAGCTTTCTTT

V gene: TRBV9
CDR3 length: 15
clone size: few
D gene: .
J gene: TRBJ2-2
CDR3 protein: CASSVRARSTGELFF
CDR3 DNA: TGTGCCAGCAGCGTCAGGGCTAGAAGCACCGGGGAGCTGTTTTTT

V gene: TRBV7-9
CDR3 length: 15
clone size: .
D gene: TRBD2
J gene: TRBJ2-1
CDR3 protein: CASRNGGGAYNEQFF
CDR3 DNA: TGTGCCAGCAGAAATGGGGGAGGGGCCTACAATGAGCAGTTCTTC

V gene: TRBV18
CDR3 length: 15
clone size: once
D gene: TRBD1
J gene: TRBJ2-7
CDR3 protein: CASSLTSDRDYEQYF
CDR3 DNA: TGTGCCAGCTCACTCACTTCGGACAGGGACTACGAGCAGTACTTC

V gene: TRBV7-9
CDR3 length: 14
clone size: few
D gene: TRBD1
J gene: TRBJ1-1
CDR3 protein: CASSRDRSSTEAFF
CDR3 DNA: TGTGCCAGCAGCCGGGACAGATCATCCACTGAAGCTTTCTTT

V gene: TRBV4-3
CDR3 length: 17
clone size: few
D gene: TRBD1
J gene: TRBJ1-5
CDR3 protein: CASSQESDDRGNQPQHF
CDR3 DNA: TGCGCCAGCAGCCAAGAATCGGACGACAGGGGAAATCAGCCCCAGCATTTT

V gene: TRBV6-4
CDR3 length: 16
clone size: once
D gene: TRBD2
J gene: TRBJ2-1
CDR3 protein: CASSGLAASSYNEQFF
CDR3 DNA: TGTGCCAGCAGTGGACTAGCGGCGAGCTCCTACAATGAGCAGTTCTTC

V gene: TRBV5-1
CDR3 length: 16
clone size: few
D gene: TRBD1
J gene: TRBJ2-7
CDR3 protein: CASSLGTGGGSYEQYF
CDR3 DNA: TGCGCCAGCAGCTTGGGGACAGGGGGCGGCTCCTACGAGCAGTACTTC